These 4 T cell receptor beta chains were sequenced from one sample in a study of cytomegalovirus exposure and HLA in healthy donors. Primers for the PCR totalled 60 Vbeta and 13 Jbeta. The protocol was immunoSEQ multiplex PCR, while the TCRdb copy is restricted to in-frame clones and leaves out a portion. Here the sample spans some 96,000 clones, approximately 72% being singletons. The sequencing sample was made of PBMCs. Receptors were obtained from a man in his forties in good health and CMV-seropositive.

The chain employs TRBV11-2 and TRBJ1-5; D is unresolved. V was shortened by 0 bases and J by 5 bases, with 5 bases between the two germline ends. The CDR3 sequence is 13 residues long. Looked up from germline, CDR1 is SGHAT and CDR2 is FQNNGV. Here the CDR3 DNA reads TGTGCCAGCAGCTTAGACTCCGATCAGCCCCAGCATTTT. Its translation: CASSLDSDQPQHF.

V is TRBV20-1 and J is TRBJ2-3; no clear D. V was cut by 2 bases and J by 2 bases, with 2 bases left in between. Germline CDR1 reads DFQATT; CDR2 reads SNEGSKA (reference sequence). CDR3 size: 11 residues. CDR3 in amino acids: CSARYTDTQYF. CDR3 coding DNA: TGCAGTGCTAGATACACAGATACGCAGTATTTT.

This chain joins TRBV25-1 and TRBJ2-7; TRBD2 agrees at 10 bases. The germline gives CDR1 MGHDK, CDR2 SYGVNS. This CDR3 has 17 amino acids. V lost 0 bases and J lost 3; bases outside the gene matches: 8. CDR3 in amino acids: CASSEYSGGPHRYEQYF. CDR3 DNA sequence: TGTGCCAGCAGTGAATATAGCGGGGGGCCCCATCGCTACGAGCAGTACTTC.

This clone was found a few times. The chain is built from TRBV4-1 and TRBJ1-2; tentatively, D is TRBD1 (6 bases). V lost 2 bases, J lost 8 bases, and 12 bases lay in between. Germline V gene lookup returns CDR1 MGHRA and CDR2 YSYEKL. The CDR3 consists of 13 residues. CDR3 loop: CASSQLLQGGYTF. The CDR3, as DNA: TGCGCCAGCAGCCAACTCCTCCAGGGGGGCTACACCTTC.